This T cell receptor (beta chain) was captured by sequencing in a study of CD8 T cells in ankylosing spondylitis. Losses at the gene ends were 2 bases for V and 2 bases for J; bases not matched to a gene: 7. The germline CDR1 and CDR2 sequences are SGHRS and YFSETQ. The CDR3 runs 16 residues. TCRdb reprocessed the 5' RACE reads with MiXCR, giving one entry per CDR3 protein. This repertoire shows roughly 250,000 distinct CDR3 sequences, 10% found once; its top ten account for approximately 2.5%. General study results and limits: The disease-linked clones had a CD8+ phenotype and low blood frequencies.

Many counts were recorded for this clonotype. What it binds is unknown. V usage is TRBV5-1 and J usage is TRBJ2-5, with 9 bases that match TRBD2. The TCR comes from a male donor with ankylosing spondylitis or in good health (not recorded which). The sample was blood, either unsorted or a sorted T cell fraction (not recorded which). CDR3 nucleotides: TGCGCCAGCAGCTTTGGTCCTAGCGGGGCACAAGAGACCCAGTACTTC. Protein: CASSFGPSGAQETQYF.